One sample yielded the 16 T cell receptor beta chains listed below, sequenced in a study of blood T cells in healthy people across ages. Using a J-beta primer mix together with a sample-barcoded 5' primer, a second PCR was run for about 6 to 12 cycles. Each CDR3 protein is one row after TCRdb ran MiXCR on the 5' RACE reads. The sample includes around 800,000 distinct CDR3 sequences, about 55% of them seen just once. Sequencing was performed on blood. Receptor source: a man older than 75 in good health.

This clonotype was seen a few times. The J gene is TRBJ2-3, the V gene TRBV28; tentative D call: TRBD1 (5 bases). The length of the CDR3 is 12 residues. Per germline, CDR1 MDHEN and CDR2 SYDVKM. V lost 2 bases and J lost 7, with 7 bases in between. The CDR3: CASSLKGNTQYF. The CDR3, as DNA: TGTGCCAGCAGTTTAAAGGGGAATACGCAGTATTTT.

The chain joins TRBV9 to TRBJ2-1, with 11 nucleotides matching TRBD1. This CDR3 contains 16 residues. V shed 4 bases, J shed 2 bases, and the junction held 5 bases outside the gene matches. Germline CDR1 is SGDLS and CDR2 is YYNGEE. CDR3: CASSLRTGGTYNEQFF. CDR3 coding DNA: TGTGCCAGCAGCTTAAGGACAGGGGGCACCTACAATGAGCAGTTCTTC.

This clonotype turned up a few times. This chain connects TRBV12-3 or TRBV12-4 to TRBJ1-2; D ambiguous. This CDR3 is built from 14 residues. V lost 3 bases and J lost 4, with 12 bases in between. The CDR3 bases are TGTGCCAGCAGTTTCAACAGACCCCCCTATGGCTACACCTTC. Protein product: CASSFNRPPYGYTF.

V is TRBV10-3 and J is TRBJ2-3, with 9 bases aligning to TRBD2. From germline, CDR1 is ENHRY and CDR2 SYGVKD. The CDR3 covers 14 residues. V lost 8 bases to trimming and J lost 2 bases; unmatched junction nucleotides: 5. The CDR3 here is CAISSGRNTDTQYF. CDR3 bases: TGTGCCATCTCGAGCGGGAGGAACACAGATACGCAGTATTTT.

V and J are TRBV24-1 and TRBJ2-1, with 11 bases matching TRBD2. Germline values: CDR1 KGHDR, CDR2 SFDVKD. CDR3 length equals 17 residues. The V and J ends lost 4 bases and 8 bases, in that order; junction bases with no gene match: 12. CDR3 coding DNA: TGTGCCACCAGTGACTCCGGGACTAGCGGACCTTCCGATGAGCAGTTCTTC. This translates into CATSDSGTSGPSDEQFF.

The chain joins TRBV7-9 to TRBJ2-7; TRBD1 might be the D (5 bases). Trimming shortened V by 2 bases and J by 2 bases, and 19 bases separated the two germline ends. Germline V CDR1 and CDR2: SEHNR, FQNEAQ (reference sequence). CDR3 length equals 17 residues. CDR3 amino acids: CASSLKATEVIPYEQYF. CDR3 nucleotide sequence: TGTGCCAGCAGCTTAAAGGCGACAGAGGTAATACCCTACGAGCAGTACTTC.

This chain uses TRBV9 with TRBJ2-5; 8 bases map to TRBD2. This CDR3 is 15 amino acids long. Per germline, CDR1 SGDLS and CDR2 YYNGEE. J lost 1 base, V lost 6 bases, and 8 bases had no gene match. This chain's CDR3 is CASKPGRGSQETQYF. CDR3 DNA sequence: TGTGCCAGCAAGCCCGGGAGGGGATCCCAAGAGACCCAGTACTTC.

The J gene is TRBJ2-5, the V gene TRBV12-5; 9 bases agree with TRBD1. This CDR3 contains 14 residues. Per the germline V gene, CDR1 is LGHNT and CDR2 is FRNRAP. The trim removed 5 bases at V and 5 bases at J, leaving 6 bases unmatched. The CDR3 sequence: CASGPGQGGETQYF. The CDR3 nucleotides are TGTGCTAGTGGTCCGGGACAGGGAGGGGAGACCCAGTACTTC.

This sequence joins TRBV5-1 and TRBJ1-3, with a possible D match to TRBD1 (5 bases). Germline values: CDR1 SGHRS, CDR2 YFSETQ. The CDR3 extends over 16 amino acids. Trimming removed 3 bases at V and 0 bases at J, with 13 bases between. The CDR3 DNA reads as TGCGCCAGCAGCTGGGGGACGGGACTCTCTGGAAACACCATATATTTT. Protein product: CASSWGTGLSGNTIYF.

The DNA for the CDR3 is TGTGCCAGCAGCTTTCCCGTAAGCTCTGGGGCCAACGTCCTGACTTTC. This encodes CASSFPVSSGANVLTF. The chain joins TRBV7-9 to TRBJ2-6; D gene unclear. From germline, CDR1 is SEHNR and CDR2 FQNEAQ (reference sequence). CDR3 length equals 16 residues. Trimming stripped 3 bases from V and 0 bases from J, with 9 bases between.

J is TRBJ1-2 and V is TRBV20-1; no firm D call. The germline V gene has CDR1 DFQATT and CDR2 SNEGSKA (reference sequence). Trimming took off 1 base at V and 6 bases at J, with 12 bases between the two ends. The CDR3 spans 13 residues. The CDR3 loop reads CSARAVGLDGYTF. For the CDR3, the DNA is TGCAGTGCTAGAGCTGTAGGGCTTGATGGCTACACCTTC.

The chain couples TRBV7-8 to TRBJ2-1; D remains unclear. The CDR3 has 13 amino acids. The germline gives CDR1 SGHVS, CDR2 FQNEAQ. V lost 5 bases and J lost 8, with 13 bases in between. The CDR3 here is CASSRPAFDEQFF. In nucleotides, the CDR3 is TGTGCCAGCAGCCGCCCCGCATTCGATGAGCAGTTCTTC. The variable domain in full, with the rest retrieved from reference TRBV7-8 and TRBJ2-1, is GAGVSQSPRYKVAKRGQDVALRCDPISGHVSLFWYQQALGQGPEFLTYFQNEAQLDKSGLPSDRFFAERPEGSVSTLKIQRTQQEDSAVYLCASSRPAFDEQFFGPGTRLTVL.

This clonotype was seen a handful of times. The J gene is TRBJ2-7, the V gene TRBV27; D is perhaps TRBD1 (5 bases). The V end lost 7 bases, the J end lost 3 bases, and 19 bases lay between the germline ends. The CDR3 is 15 amino acids. Germline V gene lookup returns CDR1 MNHEY and CDR2 SMNVEV (reference sequence). CDR3 coding DNA: TGTGCCAGCACCACCCATGCGGACACCTTCTACGAGCAGTACTTC. It translates to CASTTHADTFYEQYF.

This clonotype occurred a few times. The chain combines TRBV24-1 with TRBJ2-7; TRBD1 matches at 8 bases. The CDR3 spans 14 residues. The ends lost 5 bases at V and 4 bases at J; junction bases unmatched: 6. Per the germline V gene, CDR1 is KGHDR and CDR2 is SFDVKD. The CDR3 is CATSAPGQAYEQYF. The DNA for the CDR3 is TGTGCCACCAGTGCCCCGGGACAGGCTTACGAGCAGTACTTC.

This clonotype was counted between two and nine times. The chain employs TRBV25-1 and TRBJ2-7; TRBD2 is a possible D gene (6 bases). The length of the CDR3 is 13 residues. Trimming left V 6 bases short and J 2 bases short, with 11 bases between. The germline V gene encodes CDR1 MGHDK and CDR2 SYGVNS. Here the CDR3 DNA reads TGTGCCAGCAGCGGGACTGTAGCCTACGAGCAGTACTTC. Its protein product is CASSGTVAYEQYF.

The chain uses TRBV20-1 and TRBJ2-7; the match to TRBD2 covers 13 bases. The CDR3 is 16 amino acids. J gave up 7 bases and V 4 bases, and 13 bases lay outside the gene matches. Germline V gene lookup returns CDR1 DFQATT and CDR2 SNEGSKA (reference sequence). The CDR3 protein is CSAKLPGLAGVKEQYF. As DNA, the CDR3 is TGCAGTGCTAAACTCCCTGGACTAGCGGGAGTGAAAGAGCAGTACTTC.